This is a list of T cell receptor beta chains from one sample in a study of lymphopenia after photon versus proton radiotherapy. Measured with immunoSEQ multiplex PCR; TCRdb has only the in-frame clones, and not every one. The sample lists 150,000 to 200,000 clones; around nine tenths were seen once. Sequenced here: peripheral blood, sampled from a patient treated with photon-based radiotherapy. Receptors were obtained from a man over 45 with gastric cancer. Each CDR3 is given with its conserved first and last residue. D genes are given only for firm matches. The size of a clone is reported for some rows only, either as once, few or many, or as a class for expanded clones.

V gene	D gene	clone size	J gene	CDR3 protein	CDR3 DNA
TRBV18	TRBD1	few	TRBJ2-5	CASSPGTGETQYF	TGTGCCAGCTCACCGGGGACAGGGGAGACCCAGTACTTC
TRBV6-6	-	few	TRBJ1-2	CASTEDGVPYGYTF	TGTGCCAGCACCGAGGATGGGGTCCCCTATGGCTACACCTTC
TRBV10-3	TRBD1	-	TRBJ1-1	CAIRPRAGTGGAATEAFF	TGTGCCATCAGACCGAGAGCAGGGACAGGGGGCGCAGCCACTGAAGCTTTCTTT
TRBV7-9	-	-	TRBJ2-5	CASSLQGWETQYF	TGTGCCAGCAGTTTACAGGGTTGGGAGACCCAGTACTTC
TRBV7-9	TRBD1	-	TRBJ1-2	CASSLGQLNYGYTF	TGTGCCAGCAGCTTGGGACAGCTTAACTATGGCTACACCTTC
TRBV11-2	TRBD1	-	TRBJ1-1	CASSRGQGIRRTEAFF	TGTGCCAGCAGCCGGGGACAGGGCATTAGAAGGACTGAAGCTTTCTTT
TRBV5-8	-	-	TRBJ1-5	CASSLGQANQPQHF	TGTGCCAGCAGCTTGGGGCAGGCAAATCAGCCCCAGCATTTT
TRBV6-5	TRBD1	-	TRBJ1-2	CASRRTGGDYGYTF	TGTGCCAGCAGACGGACAGGGGGCGACTATGGCTACACCTTC
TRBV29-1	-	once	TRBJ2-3	CSVGFRGLSTDTQYF	TGCAGCGTTGGCTTTCGGGGTTTGAGCACAGATACGCAGTATTTT
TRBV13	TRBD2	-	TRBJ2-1	CASSLRVPSGSNEQFF	TGTGCCAGCAGCTTACGAGTACCTAGCGGGAGCAATGAGCAGTTCTTC
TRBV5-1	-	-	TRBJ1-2	CASRPDRNYGYTF	TGCGCCAGCAGGCCCGACAGAAACTATGGCTACACCTTC
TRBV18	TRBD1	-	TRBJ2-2	CASSRQGRENTGELFF	TGTGCCAGCTCACGACAGGGGCGGGAGAACACCGGGGAGCTGTTTTTT
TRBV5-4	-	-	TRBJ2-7	CASSQQDSYEQYF	TGTGCCAGCAGCCAACAGGACAGCTACGAGCAGTACTTC
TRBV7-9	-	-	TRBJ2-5	CASSLSNHQETQYF	TGTGCCAGCAGCTTATCTAACCACCAAGAGACCCAGTACTTC
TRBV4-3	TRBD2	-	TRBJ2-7	CASSQGLAGPYEQYF	TGCGCCAGCAGCCAAGGGCTAGCGGGGCCCTACGAGCAGTACTTC
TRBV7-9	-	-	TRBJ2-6	CASSPPGANVLTF	TGTGCCAGCAGTCCCCCTGGGGCCAACGTCCTGACTTTC
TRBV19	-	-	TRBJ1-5	CASRLQVGGFLPQHF	TGTGCCAGTAGACTACAGGTAGGGGGGTTCCTGCCCCAGCATTTT
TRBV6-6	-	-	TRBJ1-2	CATLSKGNYGYTF	TGTGCCACCTTGTCCAAGGGGAACTATGGCTACACCTTC
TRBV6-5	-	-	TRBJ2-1	CASSQSMVGDNEQFF	TGTGCCAGCAGTCAAAGCATGGTGGGGGACAATGAGCAGTTCTTC
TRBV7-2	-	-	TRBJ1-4	CASSQTGRMNEKLFF	TGTGCCAGCAGCCAAACGGGCAGGATGAATGAAAAACTGTTTTTT
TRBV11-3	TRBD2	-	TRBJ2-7	CASSLGGLAGSGGEQYF	TGTGCCAGCAGCTTAGGAGGACTAGCGGGATCCGGAGGCGAGCAGTACTTC
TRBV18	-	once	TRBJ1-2	CASSPNRDGGYTF	TGTGCCAGCTCACCTAATAGAGACGGTGGCTACACCTTC